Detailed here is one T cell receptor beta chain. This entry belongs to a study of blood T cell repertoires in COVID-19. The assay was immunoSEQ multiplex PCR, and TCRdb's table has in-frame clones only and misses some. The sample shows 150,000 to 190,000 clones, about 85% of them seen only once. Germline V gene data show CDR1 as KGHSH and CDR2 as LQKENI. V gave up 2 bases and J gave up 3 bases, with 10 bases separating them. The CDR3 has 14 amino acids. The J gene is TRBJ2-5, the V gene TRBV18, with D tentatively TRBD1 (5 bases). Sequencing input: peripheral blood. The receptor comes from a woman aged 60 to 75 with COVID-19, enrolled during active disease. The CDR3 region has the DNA TGTGCCAGCTCACCAACACAGACAGAAGAGACCCAGTACTTC. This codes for CASSPTQTEETQYF. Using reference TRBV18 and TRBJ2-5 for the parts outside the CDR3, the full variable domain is NAGVMQNPRHLVRRRGQEARLRCSPMKGHSHVYWYRQLPEEGLKFMVYLQKENIIDESGMPKERFSAEFPKEGPSILRIQQVVRGDSAAYFCASSPTQTEETQYFGPGTRLLVL.